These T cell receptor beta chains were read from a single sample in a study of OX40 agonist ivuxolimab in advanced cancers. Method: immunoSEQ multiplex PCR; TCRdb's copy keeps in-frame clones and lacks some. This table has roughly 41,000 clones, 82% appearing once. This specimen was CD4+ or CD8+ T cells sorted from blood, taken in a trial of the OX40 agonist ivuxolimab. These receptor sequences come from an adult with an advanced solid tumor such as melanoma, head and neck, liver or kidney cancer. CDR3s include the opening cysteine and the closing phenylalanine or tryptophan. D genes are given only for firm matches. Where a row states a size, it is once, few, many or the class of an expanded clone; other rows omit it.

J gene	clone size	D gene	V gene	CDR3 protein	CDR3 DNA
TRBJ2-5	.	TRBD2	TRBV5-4	CASSLSSGEQETQYF	TGTGCCAGCAGCTTATCTAGCGGGGAACAAGAGACCCAGTACTTC
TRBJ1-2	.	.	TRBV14	CASSSTIGGHYGYTF	TGTGCCAGCAGCTCTACCATCGGGGGACATTATGGCTACACCTTC
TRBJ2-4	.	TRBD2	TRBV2	CASSEALAGGLGKNIQYF	TGTGCCAGCAGTGAAGCGCTAGCGGGGGGTCTCGGCAAAAACATTCAGTACTTC
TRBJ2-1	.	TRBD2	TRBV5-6	CASSPDRGGLYEQFF	TGTGCCAGCAGCCCGGATCGGGGGGGATTATATGAGCAGTTCTTC
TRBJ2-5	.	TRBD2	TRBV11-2	CASKHGGARETQYF	TGTGCCTCCAAGCACGGGGGGGCTAGAGAGACCCAGTACTTC
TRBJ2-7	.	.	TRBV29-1	CSVATIASYEQYF	TGCAGCGTTGCAACAATTGCGAGCTACGAGCAGTACTTC
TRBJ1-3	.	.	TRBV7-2	CASSLGVSHSGNTIYF	TGTGCCAGCAGCTTAGGTGTCAGCCACTCTGGAAACACCATATATTTT
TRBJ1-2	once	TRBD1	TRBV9	CASSTFRGADGYTF	TGTGCCAGCAGCACCTTCAGGGGGGCGGATGGCTACACCTTC
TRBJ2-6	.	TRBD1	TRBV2	CASSERGHGANVLTF	TGTGCCAGCAGTGAAAGGGGGCATGGGGCCAACGTCCTGACTTTC
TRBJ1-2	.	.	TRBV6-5	CASRRRGMGGYTF	TGTGCCAGCAGACGCAGGGGAATGGGAGGCTACACCTTC
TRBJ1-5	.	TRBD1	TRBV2	CASRLPGQRNQPQHF	TGTGCCAGCAGATTACCGGGACAGAGGAATCAGCCCCAGCATTTT
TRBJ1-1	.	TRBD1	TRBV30	CAWRQGALGAFF	TGTGCCTGGAGACAGGGGGCGCTTGGGGCTTTCTTT
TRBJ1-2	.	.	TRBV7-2	CASSLVGTASFGATF	TGTGCCAGCAGCTTAGTCGGGACGGCGAGTTTCGGTGCCACCTTC
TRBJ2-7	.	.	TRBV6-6	CASSSQRYEQYF	TGTGCCAGCAGTTCACAGCGCTACGAGCAGTACTTC
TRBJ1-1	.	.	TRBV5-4	CASSHDGGRNTEAFF	TGTGCCAGCAGTCATGATGGGGGAAGGAACACTGAAGCTTTCTTT
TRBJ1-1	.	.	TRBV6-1	CASSELLRTVLNTEAFF	TGTGCCAGCAGTGAACTACTAAGGACAGTTTTGAACACTGAAGCTTTCTTT
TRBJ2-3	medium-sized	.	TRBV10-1	CASGPSRDGPDTQYF	TGCGCCAGCGGGCCTAGCAGAGATGGCCCAGATACGCAGTATTTT
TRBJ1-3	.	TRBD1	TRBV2	CASSRDRGRTSGNTIYF	TGTGCCAGCAGCCGGGACAGGGGGCGAACCTCTGGAAACACCATATATTTT
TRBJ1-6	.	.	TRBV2	CASSQDLGSPLHF	TGTGCCAGCAGTCAGGACCTCGGTTCACCCCTCCACTTT
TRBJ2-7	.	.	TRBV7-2	CASSLGQIYEQYF	TGTGCCAGCAGCTTAGGACAGATCTACGAGCAGTACTTC
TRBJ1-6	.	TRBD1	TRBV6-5	CASMDRDYNSPLHF	TGTGCCAGCATGGACAGGGACTATAATTCACCCCTCCACTTT
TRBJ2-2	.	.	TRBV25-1	CASRGSRGAAGELFF	TGTGCCAGCAGAGGGTCTCGGGGGGCGGCCGGGGAGCTGTTTTTT
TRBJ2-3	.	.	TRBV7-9	CASSLGGHTDTQYF	TGTGCCAGCAGCCTCGGGGGGCACACAGATACGCAGTATTTT
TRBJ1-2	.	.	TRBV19	CASSTAGGYTF	TGTGCCAGTAGTACAGCGGGGGGCTACACCTTC
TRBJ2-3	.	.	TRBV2	CASSEEEYTQYF	TGTGCCAGCAGTGAGGAGGAATATACGCAGTATTTT
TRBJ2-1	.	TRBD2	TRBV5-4	CASSLDMASGETNEQFF	TGTGCCAGCAGCTTGGATATGGCTAGCGGGGAGACTAATGAGCAGTTCTTC
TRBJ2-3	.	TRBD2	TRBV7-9	CASSLTGLAGLTDTQYF	TGTGCCAGCAGCTTGACGGGACTAGCGGGACTCACAGATACGCAGTATTTT
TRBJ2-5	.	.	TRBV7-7	CASSLGSGQETQYF	TGTGCTAGCAGCCTAGGAAGTGGGCAAGAGACCCAGTACTTC
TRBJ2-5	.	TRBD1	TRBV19	CASSMTGVRQETQYF	TGTGCCAGTAGTATGACAGGGGTGAGACAAGAGACCCAGTACTTC
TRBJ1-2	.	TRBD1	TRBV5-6	CASSPGTGEAYGYTF	TGTGCCAGCAGCCCCGGGACAGGGGAGGCCTATGGCTACACCTTC
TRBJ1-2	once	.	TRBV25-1	CASSDTGNYGYTF	TGTGCCAGCAGTGATACAGGGAACTATGGCTACACCTTC
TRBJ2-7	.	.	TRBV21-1	CASSKSYDRASHEQYF	TGTGCCAGCAGCAAATCATACGACAGGGCCAGTCACGAGCAGTACTTC